The present entry profiles one T cell receptor (beta chain) with its context. What it binds is not known. The data derive from a study of somatic mutations in cytotoxic T cells in rheumatoid arthritis. Study-wide findings and caveats: With about 65 patients examined, 8 had a largest CD8+ clone exceeding 20% of CD8+ cells. The CD8+ clonality of rheumatoid arthritis patients increased with age, whereas that of healthy controls did not. Rheumatoid arthritis patients and age-matched healthy controls showed no significant difference in CD8+ T-cell clonality.

Germline CDR1 is LNHNV and CDR2 is YYDKDF (reference sequence). This CDR3 is built from 15 residues. V lost 5 bases and J 3 bases, leaving 16 bases between the germline ends. The protocol was immunoSEQ multiplex PCR, while the TCRdb copy is restricted to in-frame clones and leaves out a portion. The sample carries about 33,000 clones, around 80% recorded once. The healthy controls consisted of blood donors aged about 60 years at the median (range about 21-80), approximately 50% of whom were female. The TCR was taken from a man aged 35 to 55 in good health. Sequencing was done on a sample of CD8+ T cells sorted from blood. This chain joins TRBV15 and TRBJ2-5; no firm D call. In DNA form, the CDR3 reads TGTGCCACCAGCCACTTGGTGCGGCAAGAAGAGACCCAGTACTTC. Translating gives CATSHLVRQEETQYF.